These 20 T cell receptor beta chains came from one sample sequenced in a study of T cell repertoires in cytomegalovirus infection. No antigen has been identified for these receptors. TCRdb recomputed calls from the reads with MiXCR, one row per CDR3 protein. The sample records about 920,000 distinct CDR3 sequences, about a third being singletons. The input for sequencing was cultured CD8+ T cells from PBMCs, taken from culture after CMV antigen stimulation. These receptors originate from a human donor in good health (CMV status not recorded). Some clones in this sample may be carry-over from other donors' samples.

The table lists this clonotype with many counts. The V and J genes are TRBV7-6 and TRBJ1-4; weak D call: TRBD1 (6 bases). This CDR3 is 17 amino acids long. The V end was cut by 1 base, the J end by 0 bases, with 12 bases between. CDR1 is SGHVS, CDR2 FNYEAQ, per germline. CDR3 coding DNA: TGTGCCAGCAGCTTAGTACAGGGTCGGACAACTAATGAAAAACTGTTTTTT. The encoded protein is CASSLVQGRTTNEKLFF.

In this sample, this clonotype turned up a few times. The rearrangement joins TRBV6-5 to TRBJ2-4; 9 bases fit TRBD1. V lost 7 bases and J lost 8; bases outside the gene matches: 6. CDR3 length equals 13 residues. Per germline, CDR1 MNHEY and CDR2 SVGAGI. The CDR3 protein is CASKQGATDIQYF. In DNA form, the CDR3 reads TGTGCCAGCAAACAGGGGGCGACGGACATTCAGTACTTC.

This clonotype was observed once. The chain uses TRBV28 and TRBJ1-5; D gene ambiguous. Per germline, CDR1 MDHEN and CDR2 SYDVKM. The CDR3 sequence is 15 residues long. Trimming stripped 6 bases from V and 0 bases from J, with 12 bases between. CDR3 DNA: TGTGCCAGCAGAACACAGAAGTATAGCAATCAGCCCCAGCATTTT. It is translated as CASRTQKYSNQPQHF.

This clonotype showed up just a few times. The gene calls are TRBV7-9 and TRBJ2-1, with TRBD1 matching 7 bases. With V trimmed by 1 base and J by 9 bases, 3 bases remained unmatched. The CDR3 sequence is 13 residues long. Germline V gene data show CDR1 as SEHNR and CDR2 as FQNEAQ (reference sequence). In DNA form, the CDR3 reads TGTGCCAGCAGCTTAGGAGGGGGCCCTGAGCAGTTCTTC. Translated: CASSLGGGPEQFF.

The gene calls are TRBV27 and TRBJ1-1; D possibly corresponds to TRBD1 (6 bases). Germline loops: CDR1 MNHEY, CDR2 SMNVEV (reference sequence). V shed 5 bases and J shed 4 bases, with 8 bases lying between them. This CDR3 spans 12 amino acids. The CDR3 nucleotides are TGTGCCAGCAGTGGGGGCAGCACTGAAGCTTTCTTT. Amino acid sequence: CASSGGSTEAFF.

The rearrangement links TRBV29-1 to TRBJ2-1, with 8 nucleotides matching TRBD2. The ends lost 0 bases at V and 4 bases at J; junction bases unmatched: 8. The CDR3 consists of 16 residues. Germline assignment: CDR1 SQVTM and CDR2 ANQGSEA. The CDR3 region is CSVEDPAAGGYNEQFF. DNA for the CDR3: TGCAGCGTTGAAGATCCTGCGGCGGGGGGTTACAATGAGCAGTTCTTC.

V is TRBV6-5 and J is TRBJ1-2, with unresolved D. The V gene lost 2 bases and the J gene lost 7 bases, with 17 bases spanning the gap. This CDR3 comprises 15 residues. Germline V CDR1 and CDR2: MNHEY, SVGAGI. CDR3 residues: CASSYTTGRRSGYTF. The CDR3, as DNA: TGTGCCAGCAGTTACACCACCGGGCGAAGAAGTGGCTACACCTTC.

The V gene is TRBV24-1, the J gene TRBJ2-1; tentatively, D is TRBD1 (6 bases). The germline gives CDR1 KGHDR, CDR2 SFDVKD. The V and J ends lost 4 bases and 7 bases respectively, with 7 bases between them. There are 12 residues in the CDR3. The CDR3 bases are TGTGCCACCAGTGACGACAGGAATGAGCAGTTCTTC. The encoded protein is CATSDDRNEQFF.

The chain carries TRBV9 and TRBJ1-3; D unclear. Germline V lookup: CDR1 SGDLS, CDR2 YYNGEE. The V gene lost 3 bases and the J gene lost 0 bases, with 10 bases spanning the gap. The CDR3 sequence is 15 residues long. In DNA form, the CDR3 reads TGTGCCAGCAGCGATGGGTTTAGCTCTGGAAACACCATATATTTT. Translated, it gives CASSDGFSSGNTIYF.

The chain recombines TRBV7-9 with TRBJ1-4, with 7 bases fitting TRBD1. Germline V gene sequence: CDR1 SEHNR, CDR2 FQNEAQ (reference sequence). V was pared by 5 bases and J by 0 bases, with 6 bases of the junction left unmatched. CDR3 length equals 16 residues. Here the CDR3 DNA reads TGTGCCAGCAGCCCGGACAGGCGAGCAACTAATGAAAAACTGTTTTTT. Protein: CASSPDRRATNEKLFF. The complete variable domain, with remaining parts taken from reference TRBV7-9 and TRBJ1-4, reads DTGVSQNPRHKITKRGQNVTFRCDPISEHNRLYWYRQTLGQGPEFLTYFQNEAQLEKSRLLSDRFSAERPKGSFSTLEIQRTEQGDSAMYLCASSPDRRATNEKLFFGSGTQLSVL.

The chain combines TRBV2 with TRBJ1-2, with 7 bases that match TRBD1. J lost 7 bases, V lost 0 bases, and 8 bases had no gene match. CDR1 is SNHLY, CDR2 FYNNEI, per germline. The CDR3 totals 15 residues. CDR3 amino acids: CASSEAGQDPSGYTF. CDR3 in DNA: TGTGCCAGCAGTGAAGCAGGACAGGATCCAAGTGGCTACACCTTC.

This clonotype showed up just a few times. This chain links TRBV12-3 or TRBV12-4 with TRBJ2-3; D remains ambiguous. The germline V and J ends were trimmed by 7 bases and 2 bases, with 16 bases remaining between them. CDR3 size: 15 residues. The CDR3 loop is CASNKSPGPTDTQYF. The CDR3 DNA sequence: TGTGCCAGCAACAAATCCCCAGGACCCACAGATACGCAGTATTTT.

There are a few counts of this clonotype. The chain joins TRBV12-3 or TRBV12-4 to TRBJ2-3, with a possible D match to TRBD2 (6 bases). This CDR3 contains 12 residues. Trimming took 11 bases from V and 11 from J, leaving 20 bases between them. Here the CDR3 reads CAALEGHGEQYF. The CDR3, as DNA: TGTGCCGCCTTGGAGGGGCATGGAGAGCAGTATTTT.

This clonotype came up a few times. The V call is TRBV6-2 or TRBV6-3, the J call TRBJ2-7; D gene ambiguous. This CDR3 is built from 16 residues. Trimming removed 2 bases from V and 2 bases from J, with 16 bases in between. Germline V gives CDR1 MNHEY, CDR2 SVGEGT. CDR3 protein: CASSYQGAPYPYEQYV. The CDR3 DNA reads as TGTGCCAGCAGTTACCAAGGAGCGCCCTACCCCTACGAGCAGTACGTC.

This rearrangement joins TRBV29-1 to TRBJ2-5; D is undetermined. The CDR3 loop spans 13 amino acids. V lost 0 bases to trimming and J lost 5 bases, with 10 bases between them. Germline V gene lookup returns CDR1 SQVTM and CDR2 ANQGSEA. CDR3 amino acids: CSVEDVAAETQYF. Written as DNA, the CDR3 is TGCAGCGTTGAAGATGTAGCAGCGGAGACCCAGTACTTC.

As for this clonotype: A much larger clone is a single base away; this may be a read error. The chain combines TRBV24-1 with TRBJ2-1; D ambiguous. The CDR3 consists of 13 residues. Between the trimmed V and J ends, which lost 0 bases and 7 bases, there was a span of 6 bases. Germline-derived CDR1 and CDR2 are KGHDR and SFDVKD. CDR3 sequence: CATSDLGQNEQFF. The CDR3 coding sequence is TGTGCCACCAGTGATTTGGGGCAGAATGAGCAGTTCTTC.

This clonotype showed up many times. The chain uses TRBV7-2 and TRBJ1-2; D uncertain. V was pared by 7 bases and J by 6 bases, with 15 bases between. The CDR3 has 13 residues. Germline V lookup: CDR1 SGHTA, CDR2 FQGNSA. CDR3 sequence reads: CASTRARIDGYTF. In DNA, the CDR3 is TGTGCCAGCACCCGCGCTAGGATCGATGGCTACACCTTC.

V and J are TRBV5-4 and TRBJ1-6; 8 nucleotides line up with TRBD1. V was pared by 5 bases and J by 5 bases, with 6 bases of the junction left unmatched. The germline CDR1 and CDR2 sequences are SGHNT and YYREEE (reference sequence). The CDR3 length is 15 residues. The DNA for the CDR3 is TGTGCCAGCAGAGTGGACAGGGCACATAATTCACCCCTCCACTTT. Amino acids: CASRVDRAHNSPLHF. The whole variable domain, filled in from reference TRBV5-4 and TRBJ1-6, reads ETGVTQSPTHLIKTRGQQVTLRCSSQSGHNTVSWYQQALGQGPQFIFQYYREEENGRGNFPPRFSGLQFPNYSSELNVNALELDDSALYLCASRVDRAHNSPLHFGNGTRLTVT.

As concerns this clonotype: A read error may be the cause here, since a much bigger clone is one base away. The J gene is TRBJ2-7, the V gene TRBV7-2; possible D gene TRBD1, 5 bases. The germline V gene encodes CDR1 SGHTA and CDR2 FQGNSA. The CDR3 covers 15 residues. CDR3 residues: CASGFSQARGYEQYF. Written as DNA, the CDR3 is TGTGCCAGCGGCTTTTCCCAAGCAAGGGGCTACGAGCAGTACTTC.

This chain joins TRBV20-1 and TRBJ2-1, with 9 bases matching TRBD2. J was trimmed by 2 bases and V by 5 bases; bases with no gene match: 10. The germline V gene encodes CDR1 DFQATT and CDR2 SNEGSKA (reference sequence). The CDR3 length is 16 residues. Written as DNA, the CDR3 is TGCAGTGCTGGCGACGGCGGGGGGGTTGCCTACAATGAGCAGTTCTTC. Its translation: CSAGDGGGVAYNEQFF.